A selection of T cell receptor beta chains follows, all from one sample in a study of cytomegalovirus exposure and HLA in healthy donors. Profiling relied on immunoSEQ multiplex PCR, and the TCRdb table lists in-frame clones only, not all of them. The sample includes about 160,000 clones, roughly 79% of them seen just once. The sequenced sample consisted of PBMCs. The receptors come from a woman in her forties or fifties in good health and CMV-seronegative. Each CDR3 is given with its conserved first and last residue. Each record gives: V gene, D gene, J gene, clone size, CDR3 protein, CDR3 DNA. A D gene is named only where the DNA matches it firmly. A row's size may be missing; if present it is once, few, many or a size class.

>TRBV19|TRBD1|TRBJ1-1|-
CASSPTPGQGVLDTEAFF
TGTGCCAGTAGCCCTACCCCCGGACAGGGGGTGTTGGACACTGAAGCTTTCTTT
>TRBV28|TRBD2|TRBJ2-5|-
CASSSLRAGGPWETQYF
TGTGCCAGCAGTTCCCTGAGAGCGGGGGGGCCGTGGGAGACCCAGTACTTC
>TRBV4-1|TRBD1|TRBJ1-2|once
CASSQDLTGGRYGYTF
TGCGCCAGCAGCCAAGATCTAACAGGGGGGAGGTATGGCTACACCTTC
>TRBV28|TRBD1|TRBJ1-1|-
CASRFIPGAGGAIGAEAFF
TGTGCCAGCAGATTTATCCCCGGCGCAGGGGGCGCGATTGGGGCTGAAGCTTTCTTT
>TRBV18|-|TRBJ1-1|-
CASSPRGNTAGDTEAFF
TGTGCCAGCTCACCACGGGGGAATACCGCGGGGGACACTGAAGCTTTCTTT
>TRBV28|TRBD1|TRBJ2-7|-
CASSSSAGGTYEQYF
TGTGCCAGCAGTTCCAGCGCAGGGGGCACCTACGAGCAGTACTTC
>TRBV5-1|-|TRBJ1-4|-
CASSFLAGANEKLFF
TGCGCCAGCAGCTTTTTGGCAGGGGCTAATGAAAAACTGTTTTTT
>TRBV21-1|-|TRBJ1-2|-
CASSRGGTGGYGYTF
TGTGCCAGCAGCCGTGGAGGGACAGGGGGATACGGCTACACCTTC
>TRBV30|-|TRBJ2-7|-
CAWSDSYEQYF
TGTGCCTGGAGTGACAGCTACGAGCAGTACTTC
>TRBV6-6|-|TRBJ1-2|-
CASSFTDTGYTF
TGTGCCAGCAGTTTCACAGATACGGGCTACACCTTC
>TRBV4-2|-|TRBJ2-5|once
CASSQALIQETQYF
TGTGCCAGCAGCCAAGCTCTAATCCAAGAGACCCAGTACTTC
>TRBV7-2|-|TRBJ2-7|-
CASSLRGGSTYEQYF
TGTGCCAGCAGCCTAAGGGGGGGGTCCACCTACGAGCAGTACTTC
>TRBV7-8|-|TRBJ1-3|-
CASSLAGRAGNTIYF
TGTGCCAGCAGCTTAGCGGGCAGGGCTGGAAACACCATATATTTT
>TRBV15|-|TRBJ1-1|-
CATSRVVGSDTEAFF
TGTGCCACCAGCAGAGTCGTGGGGAGTGACACTGAAGCTTTCTTT
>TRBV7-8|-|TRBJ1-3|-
CASSMRENSGNTIYF
TGTGCCAGCAGCATGCGGGAGAACTCTGGAAACACCATATATTTT
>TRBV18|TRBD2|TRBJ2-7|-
CASSLLTSGGPFLYEQYF
TGTGCCAGCTCACTCTTGACTAGCGGGGGCCCCTTCCTTTACGAGCAGTACTTC
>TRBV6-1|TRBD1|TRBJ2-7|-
CASSSGQFYEQYF
TGTGCCAGCAGCTCGGGACAGTTCTACGAGCAGTACTTC
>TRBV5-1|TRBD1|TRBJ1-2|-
CASSTGQGANYGYTF
TGCGCCAGCAGCACCGGACAGGGGGCGAACTATGGCTACACCTTC
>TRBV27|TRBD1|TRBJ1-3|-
CASSLGTVGNTIYF
TGTGCCAGCAGTTTAGGGACAGTTGGAAACACCATATATTTT
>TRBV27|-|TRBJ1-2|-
CASSPQGEDYGYTF
TGTGCCAGCAGTCCTCAGGGCGAGGACTATGGCTACACCTTC
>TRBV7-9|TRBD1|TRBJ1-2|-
CASSLNPGTGYGYTF
TGTGCCAGCAGCTTAAATCCCGGGACAGGCTATGGCTACACCTTC
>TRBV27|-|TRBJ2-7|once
CASSPSGATSSYEQYF
TGTGCCAGCAGTCCCTCGGGAGCGACTAGCTCCTACGAGCAGTACTTC
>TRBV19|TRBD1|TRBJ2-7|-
CASSIATGENEQYF
TGTGCCAGTAGTATAGCGACAGGGGAAAACGAGCAGTACTTC
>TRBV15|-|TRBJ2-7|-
CATSRAGYEQYF
TGTGCCACCAGCAGAGCGGGTTACGAGCAGTACTTC
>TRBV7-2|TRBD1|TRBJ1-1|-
CASSLNGGTVNTEAFF
TGTGCCAGCAGCTTAAATGGGGGGACAGTCAACACTGAAGCTTTCTTT
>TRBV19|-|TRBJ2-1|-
CASSTRTRLGSYNEQFF
TGTGCCAGTAGTACCCGAACTAGGTTAGGTTCCTACAATGAGCAGTTCTTC
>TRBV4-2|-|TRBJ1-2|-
CASSQDYRADYGYTF
TGTGCCAGCAGCCAAGATTACAGGGCGGACTATGGCTACACCTTC
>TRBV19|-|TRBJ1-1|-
CASSQNPPGGRTEAFF
TGTGCCAGTAGTCAAAACCCGCCCGGCGGAAGAACTGAAGCTTTCTTT
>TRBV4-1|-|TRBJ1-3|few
CASSRRTYQLGNTIYF
TGCGCCAGCAGCCGACGGACTTATCAGCTTGGAAACACCATATATTTT
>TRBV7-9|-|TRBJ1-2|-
CASSTGGGRSYGYTF
TGTGCCAGCAGCACCGGGGGGGGCAGATCCTATGGCTACACCTTC
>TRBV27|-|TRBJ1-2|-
CASSLAGEGNYGYTF
TGTGCCAGCAGTTTAGCAGGGGAAGGAAACTATGGCTACACCTTC
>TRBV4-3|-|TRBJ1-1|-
CASSKTMNTEAFF
TGCGCCAGCAGCAAAACAATGAACACTGAAGCTTTCTTT